There are a few counts of the clone carrying this TCR beta chain. Its matching antigen is unknown. The sample originates from a study of T cells after yellow fever vaccination. Points from the study as a whole: Abundant clonotypes from the bulk population could have been carried over as contaminants into FACS-sorted repertoires. Overlap between CD4 and CD8 compartments was detected for a small share of clonotypes.

V gave up 3 bases and J gave up 5 bases, with 12 bases separating them. This CDR3 contains 14 residues. The germline gives CDR1 SEHNR, CDR2 FQNEAQ (reference sequence). Universal primer sites and UMIs were introduced during 5'RACE template-switching synthesis of TCR cDNA. TCRdb analysed the 5' RACE reads with MiXCR anew, one entry per CDR3 protein. The repertoire holds fewer than 400,000 distinct CDR3 sequences, with around 10% as singletons. The clonotype originates from a man aged 18 to 30 who received the YFV17D yellow fever vaccine. The chain combines TRBV7-9 with TRBJ2-3, with a possible D match to TRBD2 (6 bases). The sample in question was CD4+ T cells sorted from PBMCs, obtained 45 days after the yellow fever booster vaccination. CDR3 in DNA: TGTGCCAGCAGCTTCCGTGGCGGGGTAGATACGCAGTATTTT. This codes for CASSFRGGVDTQYF.